This T cell receptor (beta chain) emerged from a study of OX40 agonist ivuxolimab in advanced cancers. Study findings and constraints: In the expanded peripheral T cells, antigen specificity was never determined. Among the least clonally expanded were partial responders at 0.1-3.0 mg/kg. The authors also found low normalized T-cell clonal expansion in some nonresponders.

The data were produced by immunoSEQ multiplex PCR, yet TCRdb's version contains in-frame clones alone and is incomplete. The table has roughly 34,000 clones, about 80% seen once. Turning to this clone: What it binds is not known.

Germline V gene lookup returns CDR1 SGHTA and CDR2 FQGNSA. Trimming shortened V by 7 bases and J by 7 bases, and 16 bases separated the two germline ends. This CDR3 spans 13 amino acids. This sequence originates from an adult with an advanced solid tumor such as melanoma, head and neck, liver or kidney cancer. The chain has TRBV7-2 and TRBJ1-2; the D is unclear. Source: CD4+ or CD8+ T cells sorted from blood, taken in a trial of the OX40 agonist ivuxolimab. CDR3 sequence: CASTSDGRSGYTF. The CDR3 bases are TGTGCCAGCACCTCCGATGGGAGGAGTGGCTACACCTTC.